Following are 29 T cell receptor beta chains from one sample sequenced in a study of blood T cell repertoires in COVID-19. Using immunoSEQ multiplex PCR, the repertoire was profiled, and TCRdb retains in-frame clones only, with some absent. The sample holds 65,000 to 70,000 clones, just under 80% seen once. The sequenced material came from peripheral blood. These receptor sequences come from a woman aged 60 to 75 with acute or convalescent COVID-19.

The gene calls are TRBV6-1 and TRBJ1-2, with TRBD1 identical over 8 bases. The germline CDR1 and CDR2 sequences are MNHNS and SASEGT. Trimming took 2 bases from V and 6 from J; bases not matched to a gene: 5. This CDR3 is 14 amino acids long. CDR3 sequence: CASSEPDRGDGYTF. CDR3 in DNA: TGTGCCAGCAGTGAACCAGACAGGGGAGATGGCTACACCTTC.

The J gene is TRBJ2-6, the V gene TRBV6-6; a possible D gene is TRBD1 (6 bases). The V gene lost 5 bases and the J gene lost 3 bases, with 17 bases spanning the gap. This CDR3 comprises 17 residues. CDR1 is MNHNY, CDR2 SVGAGI, per germline (reference sequence). DNA of the CDR3: TGTGCCAGCAGTCGGAATACAGGGCTCCGTGGGGCCAACGTCCTGACTTTC. This gives the protein CASSRNTGLRGANVLTF.

The chain has TRBV2 and TRBJ1-4, with D unresolved. Germline CDR1 is SNHLY and CDR2 is FYNNEI. V was trimmed by 8 bases and J by 6 bases, leaving 19 bases between them. The CDR3 spans 15 residues. CDR3 in amino acids: CASLTRGPPDEKLFF. The CDR3 nucleotides read TGTGCCAGCTTAACCCGAGGGCCACCGGATGAAAAACTGTTTTTT.

The CDR3 nucleotides read TGCGCCAGCAGCCCTGACTCCCGCACAGATACGCAGTATTTT. Protein sequence: CASSPDSRTDTQYF. The chain couples TRBV5-1 to TRBJ2-3; no reliable D call. V lost 4 bases, J lost 1 base, and 10 bases lay in between. The length of the CDR3 is 14 residues. CDR1 and CDR2 (germline): SGHRS, YFSETQ.

This chain connects TRBV10-3 to TRBJ1-1; D may be TRBD1 (5 bases). There are 14 residues in the CDR3. Trimming cost V 5 bases and J 4 bases, with 14 bases left between them. CDR1 and CDR2 from the germline V gene are ENHRY and SYGVKD. In nucleotides, the CDR3 is TGTGCCATCAGTAGTCCCCTGGGGGGCACTGAAGCTTTCTTT. This codes for CAISSPLGGTEAFF.

V and J are TRBV5-4 and TRBJ2-7, with 8 bases aligning to TRBD2. The CDR3 totals 14 residues. The germline CDR1 and CDR2 sequences are SGHNT and YYREEE (reference sequence). The V and J ends lost 4 bases and 2 bases, in that order; junction bases with no gene match: 5. The CDR3 spells CASSQERGTYEQYF. The CDR3, as DNA: TGTGCCAGCAGCCAAGAGCGGGGGACCTACGAGCAGTACTTC.

V and J are TRBV28 and TRBJ1-2; D is unclear. The CDR3 contains 12 residues. V gave up 5 bases and J gave up 4 bases, with 8 bases separating them. Germline V gives CDR1 MDHEN, CDR2 SYDVKM. CDR3 sequence: CASSADAYGYTF. CDR3 nucleotides: TGTGCCAGCAGTGCAGATGCCTATGGCTACACCTTC.

The chain couples TRBV7-2 to TRBJ2-7; D perhaps matches TRBD2 (6 bases). In germline, CDR1 is SGHTA, CDR2 FQGNSA. This CDR3 has 15 residues. Trimming pared 5 bases from V and 4 bases from J, leaving 18 bases between. CDR3 protein: CASSPGTFPTYEQYF. The CDR3 bases are TGTGCCAGCAGCCCAGGGACTTTCCCCACTTACGAGCAGTACTTC. The full variable domain, completed using reference TRBV7-2 and TRBJ2-7, is GAGVSQSPSNKVTEKGKDVELRCDPISGHTALYWYRQSLGQGLEFLIYFQGNSAPDKSGLPSDRFSAERTGGSVSTLTIQRTQQEDSAVYLCASSPGTFPTYEQYFGPGTRLTVT.

J is TRBJ1-1 and V is TRBV9; 7 nucleotides match TRBD1. Germline V CDR1 and CDR2: SGDLS, YYNGEE. The CDR3 runs to 15 residues. V shed 4 bases, J shed 3 bases, and the junction held 9 bases outside the gene matches. CDR3 DNA sequence: TGTGCCAGCAGCCCATGGACAGGAGGGGACACTGAAGCTTTCTTT. Translating it yields CASSPWTGGDTEAFF.

The chain couples TRBV6-5 to TRBJ1-2; unclear D gene. There are 11 residues in the CDR3. CDR1 and CDR2 (germline): MNHEY, SVGAGI. V lost 6 bases and J 4 bases, leaving 6 bases between the germline ends. CDR3 DNA sequence: TGTGCCAGCAGGCGAGGCTATGGCTACACCTTC. The encoded protein is CASRRGYGYTF.

This chain connects TRBV7-9 to TRBJ1-1, with D possibly matching TRBD1 (6 bases). Germline V lookup: CDR1 SEHNR, CDR2 FQNEAQ (reference sequence). This CDR3 spans 14 amino acids. V was trimmed by 7 bases and J by 2 bases, leaving 14 bases between them. In DNA form, the CDR3 reads TGTGCCAGCAAATTAAGCGGGACAAACACTGAAGCTTTCTTT. Protein product: CASKLSGTNTEAFF.

This sequence joins TRBV6-5 and TRBJ2-7, with D possibly being TRBD2 (5 bases). CDR3 length equals 14 residues. Germline-derived CDR1 and CDR2 are MNHEY and SVGAGI. V lost 5 bases and J 2 bases, leaving 13 bases between the germline ends. CDR3: CASSRTLYAYEQYF. The CDR3 DNA follows: TGTGCCAGCAGTCGGACTTTGTACGCCTACGAGCAGTACTTC.

The rearrangement links TRBV7-2 to TRBJ2-1, with 7 bases fitting TRBD1. CDR3 size: 14 residues. CDR1 SGHTA and CDR2 FQGNSA come from the germline V gene. Trimming removed 6 bases from V and 5 bases from J; junction bases left unmatched: 7. DNA of the CDR3: TGTGCCAGCAGGCCCGGGACAGTAAACAATGAGCAGTTCTTC. Amino acid sequence: CASRPGTVNNEQFF.

The chain is built from TRBV15 and TRBJ1-1; D not certain. The germline V gene has CDR1 LNHNV and CDR2 YYDKDF (reference sequence). This CDR3 region has 14 residues. Trimming shortened V by 6 bases and J by 1 base, and 12 bases separated the two germline ends. The CDR3 nucleotides read TGTGCCACCAGACCCGAAACGGGGAACACTGAAGCTTTCTTT. It codes for CATRPETGNTEAFF. Supplemented by reference TRBV15 and TRBJ1-1, the full variable domain reads DAMVIQNPRYQVTQFGKPVTLSCSQTLNHNVMYWYQQKSSQAPKLLFHYYDKDFNNEADTPDNFQSRRPNTSFCFLDIRSPGLGDTAMYLCATRPETGNTEAFFGQGTRLTVV.

This clone was counted only a few times. This chain uses TRBV18 with TRBJ2-3; perhaps TRBD2 as D (5 bases). The CDR3 totals 16 residues. V was pared by 2 bases and J by 4 bases, with 16 bases between. Germline-derived CDR1 and CDR2 are KGHSH and LQKENI. The CDR3 loop is CASSPGESQSPDTQYF. DNA for the CDR3: TGTGCCAGCTCACCAGGGGAGTCGCAAAGCCCAGATACGCAGTATTTT.

The genes are TRBV9 and TRBJ1-1; 8 bases align to TRBD1. The CDR3 length is 13 residues. J lost 8 bases, V lost 5 bases, and 8 bases had no gene match. CDR1 is SGDLS, CDR2 YYNGEE, per germline. This chain's CDR3 is CASSARGRGEAFF. CDR3 bases: TGTGCCAGCAGTGCCAGGGGGCGCGGGGAAGCTTTCTTT.

This clone was detected only once. J is TRBJ2-3 and V is TRBV7-3; maybe TRBD2 (7 bases). There are 13 residues in the CDR3. Germline values: CDR1 SGHTA, CDR2 FQGTGA. Trimming cost V 6 bases and J 5 bases, with 12 bases left between them. This chain's CDR3 is CASSRGAQDTQYF. The CDR3 nucleotides are TGTGCCAGCAGTCGGGGGGCCCAAGATACGCAGTATTTT.

This CDR3 is CASSLKGRTEAGNTIYF. In nucleotides, the CDR3 is TGTGCCAGCAGCTTAAAAGGGCGGACGGAGGCGGGAAACACCATATATTTT. The rearrangement joins TRBV7-3 to TRBJ1-3; no firm D call. CDR3 length: 17 residues. Trimming left V 1 base short and J 4 bases short, with 17 bases between. Per the germline V gene, CDR1 is SGHTA and CDR2 is FQGTGA.

The chain employs TRBV5-1 and TRBJ2-5, with D maybe TRBD1 (6 bases). V lost 2 bases and J lost 10, with 15 bases in between. Germline V gene sequence: CDR1 SGHRS, CDR2 YFSETQ. This CDR3 has 13 residues. The CDR3 reads CASSFGRGRDQYF. For the CDR3, the DNA is TGCGCCAGCAGCTTCGGCAGGGGAAGGGACCAGTACTTC.

V usage is TRBV19 and J usage is TRBJ1-2; D may be TRBD1 (5 bases). The germline gives CDR1 LNHDA, CDR2 SQIVND (reference sequence). There are 13 residues in the CDR3. Trimming took off 5 bases at V and 2 bases at J, with 9 bases between the two ends. The CDR3 region has the DNA TGTGCCAGTAGTTATGGGGGGAACTATGGCTACACCTTC. Residues: CASSYGGNYGYTF.

The chain has TRBV6-5 and TRBJ2-5, with D perhaps matching TRBD1 (6 bases). Trimming stripped 2 bases from V and 5 bases from J, with 9 bases between. The germline gives CDR1 MNHEY, CDR2 SVGAGI. CDR3 length: 13 residues. For the CDR3, the DNA is TGTGCCAGCAGTTACAAACAGGGCGAGACCCAGTACTTC. It is translated as CASSYKQGETQYF.

This chain joins TRBV21-1 and TRBJ2-3; the DNA was not used to check the table's D call, TRBD2. TRBV21-1 represents a pseudogene. This CDR3 spans 16 amino acids. This CDR3 reads CASSKEARDWADTQYF. As DNA, the CDR3 is TGTGCCAGCAGCAAAGAAGCGAGGGATTGGGCAGATACGCAGTATTTT.

This sequence joins TRBV11-2 and TRBJ2-7; TRBD2 aligns across 11 bases. V shed 4 bases, J shed 4 bases, and the junction held 6 bases outside the gene matches. This CDR3 is built from 15 residues. Germline V gene lookup returns CDR1 SGHAT and CDR2 FQNNGV. In DNA form, the CDR3 reads TGTGCCAGCAGCTCGACTAGCGGGGACCCTTACGAGCAGTACTTC. Translation: CASSSTSGDPYEQYF.

The gene calls are TRBV4-2 and TRBJ1-5, with 7 bases that match TRBD1. The trim removed 0 bases at V and 7 bases at J, leaving 9 bases unmatched. Looked up from germline, CDR1 is LGHNA and CDR2 is YNFKEQ. The CDR3 covers 16 residues. CDR3 in amino acids: CASSQEGSGTVQPQHF. The CDR3 bases are TGTGCCAGCAGCCAAGAGGGGTCCGGGACAGTCCAGCCCCAGCATTTT.

This clone was counted a few times. The chain employs TRBV9 and TRBJ1-1; TRBD1 aligns across 9 bases. Germline lookup yields CDR1 SGDLS and CDR2 YYNGEE. This CDR3 is 16 amino acids long. The V and J ends lost 3 bases and 2 bases, in that order; junction bases with no gene match: 8. The DNA of the CDR3 is TGTGCCAGCAGCGACTCTTCGGGACAGGGAAACACTGAAGCTTTCTTT. Amino acids: CASSDSSGQGNTEAFF.

The sample holds one count of this clone. The chain joins TRBV11-2 to TRBJ2-7; a possible D gene is TRBD1 (6 bases). Germline loops: CDR1 SGHAT, CDR2 FQNNGV. Between the trimmed V and J ends, which lost 3 bases and 2 bases, there was a span of 14 bases. The CDR3 contains 15 residues. The CDR3 loop reads CASSFSGTRAYEQYF. The CDR3 coding sequence is TGTGCCAGCAGCTTCTCCGGGACACGAGCCTACGAGCAGTACTTC.

This clone was counted once. This sequence joins TRBV18 and TRBJ1-1; no clear D gene. This CDR3 is 14 amino acids long. Between the trimmed V and J ends, which lost 5 bases and 8 bases, there was a span of 18 bases. Looked up from germline, CDR1 is KGHSH and CDR2 is LQKENI. The CDR3 sequence is CASSLAGNSAEAFF. The CDR3 DNA follows: TGTGCCAGCTCATTAGCCGGGAATTCGGCGGAAGCTTTCTTT.

This chain links TRBV4-2 with TRBJ2-1; 14 bases align to TRBD2. J gave up 7 bases and V 4 bases, and 9 bases lay outside the gene matches. The germline gives CDR1 LGHNA, CDR2 YNFKEQ. This CDR3 has 17 residues. The DNA of the CDR3 is TGTGCCAGCAGCCGCGGACTAGCGGGGGGAGTGTTGAATGAGCAGTTCTTC. It codes for CASSRGLAGGVLNEQFF.

This rearrangement joins TRBV12-3 or TRBV12-4 to TRBJ1-2; D may be TRBD1 (5 bases). This CDR3 region has 12 residues. Trimming took 2 bases from V and 8 from J, leaving 9 bases between them. This CDR3 is CASSLWTHGYTF. The CDR3 nucleotides are TGTGCCAGCAGTTTATGGACACACGGCTACACCTTC.